The 16 T cell receptor beta chains below all came from one sample that was sequenced in a study of blood T cell repertoires in COVID-19. TCRdb keeps only in-frame clones here, not all; method: immunoSEQ multiplex PCR. Here the sample spans tens of thousands of clones, 70% to 80% being singletons. The sequenced material came from peripheral blood. Receptor source: a human donor in a cohort sampled during active COVID-19.

The gene calls are TRBV9 and TRBJ2-1; D call uncertain. The CDR3 contains 11 residues. Per germline, CDR1 SGDLS and CDR2 YYNGEE. V was cut by 0 bases and J by 10 bases, with 5 bases left in between. CDR3 in amino acids: CASSVGVEQFF. CDR3 sequence (DNA): TGTGCCAGCAGCGTAGGAGTGGAGCAGTTCTTC.

The genes are TRBV4-1 and TRBJ1-1; 8 bases match TRBD1. Looked up from germline, CDR1 is MGHRA and CDR2 is YSYEKL. With V trimmed by 4 bases and J by 1 base, 11 bases remained unmatched. The CDR3 has 17 amino acids. The CDR3 is CASSRGQGEGSNTEAFF. The DNA of the CDR3 is TGCGCCAGCAGCCGCGGACAGGGCGAAGGTTCGAACACTGAAGCTTTCTTT.

The rearrangement uses TRBV5-1 and TRBJ1-2; weak D call: TRBD1 (6 bases). The CDR3 has 18 amino acids. CDR1 and CDR2 (germline): SGHRS, YFSETQ. Deletions cut 0 bases from V and 4 bases from J, with 22 bases between. CDR3: CASSLEVSGGQGTYGYTF. In DNA, the CDR3 is TGCGCCAGCAGCTTGGAAGTTTCGGGGGGCCAGGGAACCTATGGCTACACCTTC.

V and J are TRBV4-2 and TRBJ1-1; tentatively, D is TRBD1 (5 bases). The CDR3 runs 14 residues. Trimming removed 3 bases at V and 2 bases at J, with 10 bases between. CDR1 and CDR2 from the germline V gene are LGHNA and YNFKEQ. This CDR3 is CASSQTDSNTEAFF. CDR3 nucleotide sequence: TGTGCCAGCAGCCAGACCGACAGCAACACTGAAGCTTTCTTT.

This clone was counted a few times. The V call is TRBV11-3, the J call TRBJ2-5, with 7 positions matching TRBD2. CDR1 is SGHNT and CDR2 is YENEEA in the germline V gene. This CDR3 contains 13 residues. After removal of 6 bases from V and 1 base from J, the junction contained 2 bases not matched to a gene. The CDR3: CASSLAAQETQYF. The CDR3 DNA reads as TGTGCCAGCAGTCTAGCGGCCCAAGAGACCCAGTACTTC.

This clone occurred once. J is TRBJ2-3 and V is TRBV7-2; 7 nucleotides agree with TRBD2. This CDR3 has 15 residues. In germline, CDR1 is SGHTA, CDR2 FQGNSA. Losses at the gene ends were 0 bases for V and 0 bases for J; bases not matched to a gene: 0. The CDR3 sequence is CASSLASGSTDTQYF. The CDR3 bases are TGTGCCAGCAGCTTAGCTAGCGGGAGCACAGATACGCAGTATTTT.

The chain joins TRBV7-9 to TRBJ2-7; 12 nucleotides agree with TRBD2. This CDR3 contains 15 residues. The germline gives CDR1 SEHNR, CDR2 FQNEAQ (reference sequence). With V trimmed by 3 bases and J by 3 bases, 3 bases remained unmatched. CDR3 nucleotide sequence: TGTGCCAGCAGCTTCGGACTAGCGGGACTCTACGAGCAGTACTTC. Translating gives CASSFGLAGLYEQYF.

V is TRBV5-1 and J is TRBJ2-3; 8 bases match TRBD2. Germline assignment: CDR1 SGHRS and CDR2 YFSETQ. V dropped 0 bases and J dropped 2; count of bases not matched to a gene: 2. This CDR3 is 15 amino acids long. CDR3 nucleotides: TGCGCCAGCAGCTTGGGCGGGGGGTACACAGATACGCAGTATTTT. Its protein product is CASSLGGGYTDTQYF.

The chain links TRBV28 to TRBJ1-6, with D possibly matching TRBD1 (5 bases). The CDR3 length is 18 residues. Per the germline V gene, CDR1 is MDHEN and CDR2 is SYDVKM. V was pared by 2 bases and J by 0 bases, with 14 bases between. The CDR3 nucleotides are TGTGCCAGCAGTTTAATGACCGGGGGACTCTCCTATAATTCACCCCTCCACTTT. It translates to CASSLMTGGLSYNSPLHF.

The CDR3 reads CASSPQGTYEQYF. In DNA form, the CDR3 reads TGTGCCAGCAGCCCCCAGGGTACCTACGAGCAGTACTTC. V and J are TRBV28 and TRBJ2-7, with TRBD1 as a possible D gene (5 bases). The CDR3 length is 13 residues. Trimming pared 6 bases from V and 2 bases from J, leaving 11 bases between. CDR1 and CDR2 from the germline V gene are MDHEN and SYDVKM.

This clone showed up just a few times. This sequence joins TRBV27 and TRBJ1-6; 7 nucleotides line up with TRBD1. This CDR3 is 15 amino acids long. Germline V gene lookup returns CDR1 MNHEY and CDR2 SMNVEV (reference sequence). J gave up 8 bases and V 6 bases, and 10 bases lay outside the gene matches. CDR3 amino acids: CASRLNRGGDSPLHF. CDR3 coding DNA: TGTGCCAGCAGACTAAATCGAGGGGGCGATTCACCCCTCCACTTT.

The chain recombines TRBV9 with TRBJ2-3; TRBD2 agrees at 10 bases. With V trimmed by 3 bases and J by 1 base, 5 bases remained unmatched. Germline CDR1 reads SGDLS; CDR2 reads YYNGEE. CDR3 size: 16 residues. The CDR3 bases are TGTGCCAGCAGCGAGCGGACTAGCGGTGGCACAGATACGCAGTATTTT. This sequence encodes CASSERTSGGTDTQYF.

V and J are TRBV7-9 and TRBJ1-1, with D hard to call. Trimming took 1 base from V and 1 from J, leaving 7 bases between them. Germline CDR1 is SEHNR and CDR2 is FQNEAQ (reference sequence). The CDR3 length is 14 residues. The CDR3 nucleotides read TGTGCCAGCAGCTTAGGTCGGGAGAACACTGAAGCTTTCTTT. Protein: CASSLGRENTEAFF. The complete variable domain, with remaining parts taken from reference TRBV7-9 and TRBJ1-1, reads DTGVSQNPRHKITKRGQNVTFRCDPISEHNRLYWYRQTLGQGPEFLTYFQNEAQLEKSRLLSDRFSAERPKGSFSTLEIQRTEQGDSAMYLCASSLGRENTEAFFGQGTRLTVV.

Only a few counts were recorded for this clone. This chain connects TRBV10-1 to TRBJ2-2; TRBD2 is a possible D gene (7 bases). The CDR3 contains 14 residues. Germline lookup yields CDR1 WNHNN and CDR2 SYGVQD (reference sequence). The ends were cut back, 8 bases at V and 5 bases at J, with 15 bases in the middle. The CDR3 is CASRRGEGTGELFF. The CDR3 region has the DNA TGCGCCAGCCGGAGGGGGGAGGGAACCGGGGAGCTGTTTTTT.

This sequence joins TRBV15 and TRBJ1-1; D unclear. Looked up from germline, CDR1 is LNHNV and CDR2 is YYDKDF (reference sequence). V was shortened by 1 base and J by 0 bases, with 21 bases between the two germline ends. The CDR3 covers 19 residues. The CDR3: CATSRAKFVVAGLNTEAFF. CDR3 in DNA: TGTGCCACCAGCAGAGCGAAATTTGTCGTGGCAGGTTTGAACACTGAAGCTTTCTTT.

Notes on this clone: Other nucleotide sequences in the sample specify the same CDR3. The rearrangement joins TRBV24-1 to TRBJ1-5, with D maybe TRBD1 (5 bases). V lost 7 bases and J lost 6, with 9 bases in between. Germline lookup yields CDR1 KGHDR and CDR2 SFDVKD. The CDR3 sequence is 12 residues long. CDR3: CATSQGGQPQHF. Here the CDR3 DNA reads TGTGCCACCAGCCAGGGTGGTCAGCCCCAGCATTTT.